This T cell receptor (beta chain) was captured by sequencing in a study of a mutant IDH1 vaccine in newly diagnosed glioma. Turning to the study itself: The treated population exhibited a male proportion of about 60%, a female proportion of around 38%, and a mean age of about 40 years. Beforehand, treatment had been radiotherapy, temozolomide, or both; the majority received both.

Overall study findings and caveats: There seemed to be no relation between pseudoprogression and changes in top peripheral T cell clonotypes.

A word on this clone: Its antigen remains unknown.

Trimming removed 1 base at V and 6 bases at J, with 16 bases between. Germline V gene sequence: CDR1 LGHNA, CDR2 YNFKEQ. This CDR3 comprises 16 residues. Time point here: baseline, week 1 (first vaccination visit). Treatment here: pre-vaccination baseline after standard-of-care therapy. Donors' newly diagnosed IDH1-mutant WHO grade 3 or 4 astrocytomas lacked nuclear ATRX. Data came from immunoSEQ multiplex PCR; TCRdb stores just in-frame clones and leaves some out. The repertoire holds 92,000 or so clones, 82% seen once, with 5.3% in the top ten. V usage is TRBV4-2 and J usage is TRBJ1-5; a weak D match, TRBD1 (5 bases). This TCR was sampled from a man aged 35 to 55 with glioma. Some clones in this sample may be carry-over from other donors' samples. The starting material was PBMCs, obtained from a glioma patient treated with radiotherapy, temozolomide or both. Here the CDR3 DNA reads TGTGCCAGCAGCCAAGTGCCAGGGTTGGTTGGTCAGCCCCAGCATTTT. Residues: CASSQVPGLVGQPQHF.